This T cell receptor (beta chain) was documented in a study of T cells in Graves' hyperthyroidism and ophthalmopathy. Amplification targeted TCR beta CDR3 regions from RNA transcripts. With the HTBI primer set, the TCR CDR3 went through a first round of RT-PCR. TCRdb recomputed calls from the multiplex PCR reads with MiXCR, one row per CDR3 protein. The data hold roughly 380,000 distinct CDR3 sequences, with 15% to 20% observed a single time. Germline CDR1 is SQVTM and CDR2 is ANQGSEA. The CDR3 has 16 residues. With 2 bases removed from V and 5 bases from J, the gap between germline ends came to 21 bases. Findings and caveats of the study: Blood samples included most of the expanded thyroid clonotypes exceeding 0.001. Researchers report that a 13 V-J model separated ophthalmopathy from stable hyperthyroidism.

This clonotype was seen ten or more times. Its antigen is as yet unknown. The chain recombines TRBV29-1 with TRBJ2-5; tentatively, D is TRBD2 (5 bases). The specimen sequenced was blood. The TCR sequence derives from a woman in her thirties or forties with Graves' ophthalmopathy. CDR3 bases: TGCAGCGTTGAACGTGGCGGGCCCGGGTCTGGGGAGACCCAGTACTTC. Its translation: CSVERGGPGSGETQYF.